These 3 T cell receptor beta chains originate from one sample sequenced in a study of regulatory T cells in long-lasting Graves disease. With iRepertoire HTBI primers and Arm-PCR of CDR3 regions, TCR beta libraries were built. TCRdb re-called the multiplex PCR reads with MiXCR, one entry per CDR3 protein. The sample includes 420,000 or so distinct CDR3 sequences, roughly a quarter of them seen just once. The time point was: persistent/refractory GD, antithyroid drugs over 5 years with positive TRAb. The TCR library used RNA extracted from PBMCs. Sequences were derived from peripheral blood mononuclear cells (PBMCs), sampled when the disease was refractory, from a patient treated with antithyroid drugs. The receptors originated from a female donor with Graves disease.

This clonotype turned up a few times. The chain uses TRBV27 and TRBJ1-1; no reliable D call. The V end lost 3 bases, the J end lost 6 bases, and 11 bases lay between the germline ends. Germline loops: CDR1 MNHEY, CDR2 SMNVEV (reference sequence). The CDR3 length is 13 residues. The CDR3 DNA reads TGTGCCAGCAGTTTGAGGAGATGGGCTGAAGCTTTCTTT. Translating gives CASSLRRWAEAFF.

In DNA form, the CDR3 reads TGTGCCATCAGCCTGAAACAGGGGGTCAGCACCGGGGAGCTGTTTTTT. As protein: CAISLKQGVSTGELFF. The chain combines TRBV10-3 with TRBJ2-2; 8 positions match TRBD1. The germline gives CDR1 ENHRY, CDR2 SYGVKD. The length of the CDR3 is 16 residues. V was pared by 6 bases and J by 4 bases, with 10 bases of the junction left unmatched.

CDR3 amino acids: CASTEGTGEYNEQFF. The DNA of the CDR3 is TGTGCCAGCACCGAAGGGACAGGAGAATACAATGAGCAGTTCTTC. The rearrangement uses TRBV6-1 and TRBJ2-1, with 8 bases identical to TRBD1. There are 15 residues in the CDR3. After removal of 7 bases from V and 4 bases from J, the junction contained 9 bases not matched to a gene. CDR1 MNHNS and CDR2 SASEGT come from the germline V gene.